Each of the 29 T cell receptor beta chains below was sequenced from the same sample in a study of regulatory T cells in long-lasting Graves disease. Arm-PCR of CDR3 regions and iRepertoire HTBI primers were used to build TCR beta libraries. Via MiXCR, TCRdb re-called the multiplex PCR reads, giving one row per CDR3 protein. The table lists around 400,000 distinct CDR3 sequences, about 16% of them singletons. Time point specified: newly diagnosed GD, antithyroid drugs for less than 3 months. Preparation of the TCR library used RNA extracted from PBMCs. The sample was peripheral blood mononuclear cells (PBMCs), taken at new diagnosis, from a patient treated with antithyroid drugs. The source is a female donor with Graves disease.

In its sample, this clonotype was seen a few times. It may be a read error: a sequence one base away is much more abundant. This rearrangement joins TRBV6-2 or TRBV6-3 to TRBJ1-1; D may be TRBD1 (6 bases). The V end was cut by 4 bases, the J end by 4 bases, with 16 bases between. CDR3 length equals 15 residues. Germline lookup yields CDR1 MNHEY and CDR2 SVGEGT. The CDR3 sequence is CASSLAGEGGTEAFF. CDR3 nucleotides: TGTGCCAGCAGTTTAGCAGGGGAGGGGGGCACTGAAGCTTTCTTT.

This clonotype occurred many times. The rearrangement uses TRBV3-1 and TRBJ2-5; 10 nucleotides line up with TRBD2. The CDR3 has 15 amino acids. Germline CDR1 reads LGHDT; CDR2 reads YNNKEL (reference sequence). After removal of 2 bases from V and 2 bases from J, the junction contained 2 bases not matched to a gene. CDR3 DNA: TGTGCCAGCAGCCAAAGAGCGGGGGGGCAAGAGACCCAGTACTTC. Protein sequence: CASSQRAGGQETQYF.

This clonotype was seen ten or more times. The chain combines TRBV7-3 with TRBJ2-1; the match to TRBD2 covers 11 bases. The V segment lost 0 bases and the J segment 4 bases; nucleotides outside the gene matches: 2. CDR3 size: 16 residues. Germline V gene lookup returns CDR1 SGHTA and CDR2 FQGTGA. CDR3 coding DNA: TGTGCCAGCAGCTTAACGGGACTAGCGGAATACAATGAGCAGTTCTTC. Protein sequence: CASSLTGLAEYNEQFF. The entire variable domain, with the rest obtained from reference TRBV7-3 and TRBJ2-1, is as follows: GAGVSQTPSNKVTEKGKYVELRCDPISGHTALYWYRQSLGQGPEFLIYFQGTGAADDSGLPNDRFFAVRPEGSVSTLKIQRTERGDSAVYLCASSLTGLAEYNEQFFGPGTRLTVL.

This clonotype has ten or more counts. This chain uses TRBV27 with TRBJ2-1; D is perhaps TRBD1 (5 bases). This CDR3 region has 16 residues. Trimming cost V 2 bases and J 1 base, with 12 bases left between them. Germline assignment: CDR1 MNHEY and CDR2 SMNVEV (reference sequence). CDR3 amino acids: CASSLDSVGSYNEQFF. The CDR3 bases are TGTGCCAGCAGTTTAGACAGCGTAGGGTCCTACAATGAGCAGTTCTTC.

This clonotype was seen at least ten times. CDR3 DNA: TGTGCCAGCAGCTTCGAGAGGGGGCGCAATGAAAAACTGTTTTTT. Translating gives CASSFERGRNEKLFF. The V gene is TRBV3-1, the J gene TRBJ1-4, with TRBD1 matching over 7 bases. Germline trimming cut 5 bases from V and 5 bases from J; bases unmatched to any gene: 8. The CDR3 is 15 amino acids. CDR1 is LGHDT and CDR2 is YNNKEL in the germline V gene (reference sequence).

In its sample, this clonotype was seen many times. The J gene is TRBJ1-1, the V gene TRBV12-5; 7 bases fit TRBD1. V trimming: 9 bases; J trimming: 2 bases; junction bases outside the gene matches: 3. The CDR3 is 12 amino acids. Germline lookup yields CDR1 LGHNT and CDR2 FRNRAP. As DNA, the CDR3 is TGTGCTAGCAACAGGGGAAACACTGAAGCTTTCTTT. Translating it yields CASNRGNTEAFF.

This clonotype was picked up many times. DNA of the CDR3: TGTGCCAGCAGCTCTTATCGGGACTCAGAGCAGTACTTC. Protein product: CASSSYRDSEQYF. The J gene is TRBJ2-7, the V gene TRBV7-3; tentatively, D is TRBD2 (6 bases). The germline V gene encodes CDR1 SGHTA and CDR2 FQGTGA. The CDR3 runs 13 residues. V was clipped by 4 bases and J by 7 bases, with 14 bases between them.

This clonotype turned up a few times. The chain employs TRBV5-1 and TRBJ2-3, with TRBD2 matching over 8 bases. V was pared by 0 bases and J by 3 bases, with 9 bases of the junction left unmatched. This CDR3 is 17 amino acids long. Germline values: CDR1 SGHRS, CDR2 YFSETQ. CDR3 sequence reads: CASSLEGPLAVTDTQYF. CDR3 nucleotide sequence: TGCGCCAGCAGCTTGGAGGGGCCACTAGCGGTTACAGATACGCAGTATTTT.

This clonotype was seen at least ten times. The CDR3 DNA is TGTGCCAGCAGCCAAGCTTGGGCAGCTGAAGGTCAGCCCCAGCATTTT. It is translated as CASSQAWAAEGQPQHF. This chain connects TRBV4-2 to TRBJ1-5; D is ambiguous. In germline, CDR1 is LGHNA, CDR2 YNFKEQ. V was pared by 1 base and J by 6 bases, with 16 bases between. The CDR3 extends over 16 amino acids.

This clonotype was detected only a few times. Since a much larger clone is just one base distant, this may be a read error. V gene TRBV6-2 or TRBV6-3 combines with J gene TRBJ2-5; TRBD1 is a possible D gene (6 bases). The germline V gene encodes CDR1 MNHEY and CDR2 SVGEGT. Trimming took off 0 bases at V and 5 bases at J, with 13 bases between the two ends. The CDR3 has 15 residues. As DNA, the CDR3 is TGTGCCAGCAGTTACTCGCACTCAAGGGGGGAGACCCAGTACTTC. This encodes CASSYSHSRGETQYF.

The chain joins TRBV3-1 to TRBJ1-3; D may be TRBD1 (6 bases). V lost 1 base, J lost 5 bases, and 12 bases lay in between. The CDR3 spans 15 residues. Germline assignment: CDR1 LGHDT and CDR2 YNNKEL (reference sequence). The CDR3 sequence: CASSQVAGERNTIYF. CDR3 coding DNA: TGTGCCAGCAGCCAAGTGGCAGGGGAGCGAAACACCATATATTTT.

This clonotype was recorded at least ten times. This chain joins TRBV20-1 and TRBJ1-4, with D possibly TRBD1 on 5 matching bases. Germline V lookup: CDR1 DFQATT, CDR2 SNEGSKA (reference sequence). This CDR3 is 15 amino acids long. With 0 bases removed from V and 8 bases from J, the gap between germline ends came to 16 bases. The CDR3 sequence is CSARENRLWGEKLFF. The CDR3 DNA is TGCAGTGCTAGAGAGAACAGGCTATGGGGAGAAAAACTGTTTTTT.

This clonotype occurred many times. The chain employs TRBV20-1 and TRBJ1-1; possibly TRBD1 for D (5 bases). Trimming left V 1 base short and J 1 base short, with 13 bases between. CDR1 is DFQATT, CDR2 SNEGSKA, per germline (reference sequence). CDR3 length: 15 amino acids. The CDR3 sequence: CSARGGDLGNTEAFF. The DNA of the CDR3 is TGCAGTGCTAGAGGGGGGGATTTAGGGAACACTGAAGCTTTCTTT.

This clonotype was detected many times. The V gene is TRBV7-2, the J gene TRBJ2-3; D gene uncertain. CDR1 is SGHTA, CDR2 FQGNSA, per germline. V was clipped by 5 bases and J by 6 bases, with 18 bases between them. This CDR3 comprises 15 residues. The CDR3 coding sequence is TGTGCCAGCAGCCCTCGTTTTCAGTCGGCGGATACGCAGTATTTT. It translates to CASSPRFQSADTQYF.

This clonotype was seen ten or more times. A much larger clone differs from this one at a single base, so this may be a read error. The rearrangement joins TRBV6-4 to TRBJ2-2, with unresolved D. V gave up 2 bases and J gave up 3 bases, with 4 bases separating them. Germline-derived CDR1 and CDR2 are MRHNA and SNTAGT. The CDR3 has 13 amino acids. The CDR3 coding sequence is TGTGCCAGCAGTGACGGGGACACCGGGGAGCTGTTTTTT. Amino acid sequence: CASSDGDTGELFF.

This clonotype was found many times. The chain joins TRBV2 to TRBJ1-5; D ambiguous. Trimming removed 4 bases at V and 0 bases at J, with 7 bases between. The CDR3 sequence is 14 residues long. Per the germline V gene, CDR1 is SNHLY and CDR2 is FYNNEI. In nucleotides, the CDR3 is TGTGCCAGCAGTGGCGACGGTAGCAATCAGCCCCAGCATTTT. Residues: CASSGDGSNQPQHF.

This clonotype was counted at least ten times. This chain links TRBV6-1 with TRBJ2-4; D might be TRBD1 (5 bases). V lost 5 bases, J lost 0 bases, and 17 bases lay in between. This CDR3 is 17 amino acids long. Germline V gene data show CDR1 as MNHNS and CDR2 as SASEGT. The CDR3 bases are TGTGCCAGCAGTCCCCGGGCAGGGCCCGAAGCCAAAAACATTCAGTACTTC. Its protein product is CASSPRAGPEAKNIQYF.

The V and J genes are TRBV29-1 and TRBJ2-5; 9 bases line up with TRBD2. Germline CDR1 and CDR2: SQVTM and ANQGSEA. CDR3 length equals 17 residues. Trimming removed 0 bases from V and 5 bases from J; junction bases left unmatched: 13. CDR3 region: CSVEDLGLAGSKETQYF. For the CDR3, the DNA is TGCAGCGTTGAAGATCTGGGGCTAGCGGGAAGTAAGGAGACCCAGTACTTC. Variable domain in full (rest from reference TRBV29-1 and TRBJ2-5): SAVISQKPSRDICQRGTSLTIQCQVDSQVTMMFWYRQQPGQSLTLIATANQGSEATYESGFVIDKFPISRPNLTFSTLTVSNMSPEDSSIYLCSVEDLGLAGSKETQYFGPGTRLLVL.

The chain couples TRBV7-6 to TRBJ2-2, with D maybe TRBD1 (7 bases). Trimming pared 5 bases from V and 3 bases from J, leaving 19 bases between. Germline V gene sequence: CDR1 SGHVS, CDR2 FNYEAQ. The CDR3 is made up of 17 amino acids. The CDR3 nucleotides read TGTGCCAGCAGCCCCTCGGTGGCAGGGGGGTACACCGGGGAGCTGTTTTTT. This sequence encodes CASSPSVAGGYTGELFF.

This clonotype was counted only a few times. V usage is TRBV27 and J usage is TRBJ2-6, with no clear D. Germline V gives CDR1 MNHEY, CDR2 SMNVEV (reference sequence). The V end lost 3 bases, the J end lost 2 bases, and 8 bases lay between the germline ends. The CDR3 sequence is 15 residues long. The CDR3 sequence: CASSFLEPGANVLTF. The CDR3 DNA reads TGTGCCAGCAGTTTTCTGGAGCCTGGGGCCAACGTCCTGACTTTC.

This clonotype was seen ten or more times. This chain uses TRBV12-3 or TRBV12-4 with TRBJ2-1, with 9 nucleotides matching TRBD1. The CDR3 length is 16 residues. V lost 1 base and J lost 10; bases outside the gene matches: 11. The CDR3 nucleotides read TGTGCCAGCAGTTTAGACAACAGGGGGCTCGGCAACGAGCAGTTCTTC. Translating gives CASSLDNRGLGNEQFF.

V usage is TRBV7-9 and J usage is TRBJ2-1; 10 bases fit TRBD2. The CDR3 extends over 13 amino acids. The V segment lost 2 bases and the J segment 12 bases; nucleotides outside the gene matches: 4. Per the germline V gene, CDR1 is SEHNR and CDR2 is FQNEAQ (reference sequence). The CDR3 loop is CASSLLLAGTQFF. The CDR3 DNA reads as TGTGCCAGCAGCTTACTACTAGCGGGAACGCAGTTCTTC.

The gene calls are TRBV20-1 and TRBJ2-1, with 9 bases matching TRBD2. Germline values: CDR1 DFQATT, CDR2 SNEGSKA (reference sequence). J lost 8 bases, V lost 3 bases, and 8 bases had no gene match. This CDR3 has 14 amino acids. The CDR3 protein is CSARSGGPGDEQFF. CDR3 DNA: TGCAGTGCTAGGAGCGGGGGGCCTGGAGATGAGCAGTTCTTC.

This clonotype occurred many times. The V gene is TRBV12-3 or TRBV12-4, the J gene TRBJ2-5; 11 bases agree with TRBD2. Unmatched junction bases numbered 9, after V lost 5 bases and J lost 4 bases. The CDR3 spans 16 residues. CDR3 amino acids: CASSPLAGGPSETQYF. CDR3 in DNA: TGTGCCAGCAGTCCGTTAGCGGGAGGGCCCTCAGAGACCCAGTACTTC.

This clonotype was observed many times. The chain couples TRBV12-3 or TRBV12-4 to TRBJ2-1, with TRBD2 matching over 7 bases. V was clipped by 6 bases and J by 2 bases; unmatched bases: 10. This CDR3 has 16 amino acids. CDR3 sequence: CASRDSGGGAYNEQFF. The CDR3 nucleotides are TGTGCCAGCAGGGATTCTGGTGGGGGGGCCTACAATGAGCAGTTCTTC.

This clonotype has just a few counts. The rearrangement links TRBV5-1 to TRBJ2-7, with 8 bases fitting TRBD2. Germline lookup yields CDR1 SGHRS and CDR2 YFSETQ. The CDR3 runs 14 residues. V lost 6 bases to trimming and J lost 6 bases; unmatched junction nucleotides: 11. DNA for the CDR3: TGCGCCAGCAACTCACCCGGGGGGGGAAGCGAGCAGTACTTC. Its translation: CASNSPGGGSEQYF.

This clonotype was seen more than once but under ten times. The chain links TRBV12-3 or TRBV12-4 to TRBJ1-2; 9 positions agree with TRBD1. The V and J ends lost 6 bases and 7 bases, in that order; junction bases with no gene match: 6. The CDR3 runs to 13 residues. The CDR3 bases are TGTGCCAGCAGCCTGACGGACAGGGGTGGCTACACCTTC. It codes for CASSLTDRGGYTF.

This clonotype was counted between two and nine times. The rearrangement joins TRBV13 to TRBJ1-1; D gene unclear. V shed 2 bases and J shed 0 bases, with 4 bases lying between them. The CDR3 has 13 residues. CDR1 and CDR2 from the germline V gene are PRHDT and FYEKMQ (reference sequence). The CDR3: CASSLRMNTEAFF. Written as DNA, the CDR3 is TGTGCCAGCAGCTTAAGGATGAACACTGAAGCTTTCTTT.

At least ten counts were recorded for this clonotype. The CDR3 nucleotides are TGTGCCAGCAGCTTGGATGGCCCGCGGGATGAGCAGTTCTTC. This gives the protein CASSLDGPRDEQFF. The rearrangement uses TRBV5-5 and TRBJ2-1; TRBD2 might be the D (5 bases). With 0 bases removed from V and 8 bases from J, the gap between germline ends came to 12 bases. The germline CDR1 and CDR2 sequences are SGHKS and YYEKEE (reference sequence). The CDR3 runs 14 residues.